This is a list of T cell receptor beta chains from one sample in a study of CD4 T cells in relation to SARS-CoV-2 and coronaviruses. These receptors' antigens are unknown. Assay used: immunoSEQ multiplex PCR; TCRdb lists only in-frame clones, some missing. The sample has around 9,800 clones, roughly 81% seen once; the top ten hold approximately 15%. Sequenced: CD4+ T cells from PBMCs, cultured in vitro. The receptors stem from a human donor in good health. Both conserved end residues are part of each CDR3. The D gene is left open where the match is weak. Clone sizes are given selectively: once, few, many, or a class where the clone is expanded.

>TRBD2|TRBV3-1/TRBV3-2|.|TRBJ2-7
TGTGCCAGCAGTCGCGCGGGGGGAGCCTACGAGCAGTACTTC
CASSRAGGAYEQYF
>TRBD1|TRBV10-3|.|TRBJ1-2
TGTGCCATCAGCGCCGGGACAGGGGCTAACTATGGCTACACCTTC
CAISAGTGANYGYTF
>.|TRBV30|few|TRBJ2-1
TGTGCCTGGAGTGGAGAGCACCGCTACAATGAGCAGTTCTTC
CAWSGEHRYNEQFF
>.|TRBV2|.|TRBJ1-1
TGTGCCAGCATCGCCCCCAGGACTATGGGCACTGAAGCTTTCTTT
CASIAPRTMGTEAFF
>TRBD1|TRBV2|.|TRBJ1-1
TGTGCCAGCAGAGGCAGGGGGTCGAACACTGAAGCTTTCTTT
CASRGRGSNTEAFF
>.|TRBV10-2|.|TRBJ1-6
TGCGCCAGCAGCTCCAGGGGATGGTCCTATAATTCACCCCTCCACTTT
CASSSRGWSYNSPLHF
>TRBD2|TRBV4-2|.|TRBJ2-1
TGTGCCAGCAGCCAATCAGGTACCCCCTCTAGCGGGAGATACAATGAGCAGTTCTTC
CASSQSGTPSSGRYNEQFF
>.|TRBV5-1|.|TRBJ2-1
TGCGCCAGCAGCCCCTTCTCGGAAAATGAGCAGTTCTTC
CASSPFSENEQFF
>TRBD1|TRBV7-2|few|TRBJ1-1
TGTGCCAGCAGCCCTAGGTCTACAGGGGGCCGAATTGAAGCTTTCTTT
CASSPRSTGGRIEAFF
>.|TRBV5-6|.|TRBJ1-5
TGTGCCAGCAGCTTGGGCGGGTATAGCAATCAGCCCCAGCATTTT
CASSLGGYSNQPQHF
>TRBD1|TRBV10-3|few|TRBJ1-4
TGTGCCATCAGTGAGTCCAGACAGGGCGGTGAAAAACTGTTTTTT
CAISESRQGGEKLFF
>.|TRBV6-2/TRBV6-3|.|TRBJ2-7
TGTGCCAGCAGTTCCACACTAGTTGGTTATTACTTC
CASSSTLVGYYF
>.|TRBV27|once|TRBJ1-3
TGTGCCAGCAGTTTTAGTGGGCGCTCTGGAAACACCATATATTTT
CASSFSGRSGNTIYF
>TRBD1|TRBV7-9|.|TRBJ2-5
TGTGCCGGTTCTTCCGGGACAGCCCAAGAGACCCAGTACTTC
CAGSSGTAQETQYF
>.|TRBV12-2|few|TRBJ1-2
TGTGCAAGTCGCTTTTCGCAGGGAGCCCTCTATGGCTACACCTTC
CASRFSQGALYGYTF
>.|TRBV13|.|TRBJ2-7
TGTGCCAGCAGCTTAGAAGGTTTCCAGGGGGGTTACGAGCAGTACTTC
CASSLEGFQGGYEQYF
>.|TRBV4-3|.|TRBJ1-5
TGCGCCAGCAGCCAAGAGTGGGGTAGCAATCAGCCCCAGCATTTT
CASSQEWGSNQPQHF
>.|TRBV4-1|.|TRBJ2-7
TGCGCCAGCAGCCATGCGGTTCGTTCCTACGAGCAGTACTTC
CASSHAVRSYEQYF
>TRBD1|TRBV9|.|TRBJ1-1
TGTGCCAGCAGCGGGGACAGGGGATGGAACACTGAAGCTTTCTTT
CASSGDRGWNTEAFF
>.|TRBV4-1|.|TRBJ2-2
TGCGCCAGCAGCCTCGGTTCGGGCAACACCGGGGAGCTGTTTTTT
CASSLGSGNTGELFF
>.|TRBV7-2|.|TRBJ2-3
TGTGCCAGCAGCTTAGAGGGGGTACGAGGGGATACGCAGTATTTT
CASSLEGVRGDTQYF
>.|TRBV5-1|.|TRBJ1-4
TGCGCCAGCAGCCGGGGTGCTAGGGAAAAACTGTTTTTT
CASSRGAREKLFF
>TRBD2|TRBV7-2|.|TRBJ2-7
TGTGCCAGCAGCTTAGGTGGCGGGAGTACCTACGAGCAGTACTTC
CASSLGGGSTYEQYF
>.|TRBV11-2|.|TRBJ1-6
TGTGCCAGCAGCTTAGTAACTCAGGGGAATTCACCCCTCCACTTT
CASSLVTQGNSPLHF
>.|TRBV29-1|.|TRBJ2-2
TGCAGCGTTGCGGTGAGAAGCCTTGGCACCGGGGAGCTGTTTTTT
CSVAVRSLGTGELFF
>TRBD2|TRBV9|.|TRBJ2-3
TGTGCCAGCAGCGTAGCAGGGCTAGCGGGTACAGATACGCAGTATTTT
CASSVAGLAGTDTQYF
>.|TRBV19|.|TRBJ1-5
TGTGCCAGTAGTTTTCAGGGTGGCAATCAGCCCCAGCATTTT
CASSFQGGNQPQHF
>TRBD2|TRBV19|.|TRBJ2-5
TGTGCCAGTAGCCGACTAGCGGGGGGGCCGGAGACCCAGTACTTC
CASSRLAGGPETQYF